This T cell receptor beta chain originates from a study of blood T cell repertoires in COVID-19. Study-wide context: Sites across the United States, Italy and Spain contributed samples from acute and convalescent COVID-19. The analysed material was cDNA or gDNA that came from T cells, B-cell-depleted T cells, or PBMCs.

Per the original methods: The authors estimated nucleated cell counts from reference gene primer amplification. Generated by immunoSEQ multiplex PCR, the TCRdb table keeps only in-frame clones and is missing some. V and J calls and clone size follow that table, whereas D and trimming were derived from the DNA. Among under 300,000 clones, roughly nine tenths were seen once, and the ten largest hold approximately 12%. In Seattle, patients joined the study during active infection and were tracked longitudinally. V was trimmed by 0 bases and J by 5 bases, leaving 12 bases between them. Germline-derived CDR1 and CDR2 are SGHRS and YFSETQ. CDR3 length: 16 residues.

The sequenced sample was peripheral blood. This chain connects TRBV5-1 to TRBJ1-6, with D possibly TRBD1 on 6 matching bases. The source of this sequence is a woman aged 25-40 years with COVID-19, enrolled during active disease. Here the CDR3 reads CASSLEGRGDNSPLHF. The CDR3, as DNA: TGCGCCAGCAGCTTGGAGGGCAGGGGTGATAATTCACCCCTCCACTTT.